The next 11 T cell receptor beta chains were all read from a single sample in a study of identifying expanded T cells in peripheral blood. The data were produced by immunoSEQ multiplex PCR, yet TCRdb's version contains in-frame clones alone and is incomplete. The sample yields 60,000 to 70,000 clones, 70% to 90% seen once. Sequenced sample: blood. The source is a person aged 18-69 years in good health.

V and J are TRBV7-8 and TRBJ1-5; possibly TRBD1 for D (6 bases). This CDR3 comprises 19 residues. V lost 3 bases to trimming and J lost 4 bases, with 25 bases between them. CDR1 and CDR2 from the germline V gene are SGHVS and FQNEAQ. The CDR3 bases are TGTGCCAGCAGCTTCTTACTCCTTTGGACAGCGGGTTTAAATCAGCCCCAGCATTTT. It is translated as CASSFLLLWTAGLNQPQHF.

This sequence joins TRBV9 and TRBJ2-7, with D possibly being TRBD2 (6 bases). Germline CDR1 and CDR2: SGDLS and YYNGEE. V lost 0 bases, J lost 0 bases, and 10 bases lay in between. The CDR3 runs 15 residues. The CDR3 spells CASSVAGESSYEQYF. The DNA of the CDR3 is TGTGCCAGCAGCGTAGCGGGAGAGAGCTCCTACGAGCAGTACTTC.

Remarks on this clone: Given a much more abundant clone one base away, this may be a read error. The chain couples TRBV6-4 to TRBJ2-3, with a possible D match to TRBD2 (5 bases). Germline values: CDR1 MRHNA, CDR2 SNTAGT. Trimming pared 2 bases from V and 3 bases from J, leaving 6 bases between. CDR3 length: 13 amino acids. The DNA for the CDR3 is TGTGCCAGCAGTGACAGGGAGACAGATACGCAGTATTTT. It encodes CASSDRETDTQYF.

CDR3 in amino acids: CAWSVRVREKLFF. In nucleotides, the CDR3 is TGTGCCTGGAGTGTCAGGGTTCGTGAAAAACTGTTTTTT. The rearrangement links TRBV30 to TRBJ1-4, with a tentative D call TRBD1 (5 bases). There are 13 residues in the CDR3. Germline V gene sequence: CDR1 GTSNPN, CDR2 SVGIG (reference sequence). The V end lost 0 bases, the J end lost 7 bases, and 9 bases lay between the germline ends.

The chain joins TRBV7-9 to TRBJ2-7; 12 bases line up with TRBD2. The CDR3 is 16 residues long. The V gene's germline CDR1 is SEHNR and CDR2 FQNEAQ (reference sequence). Losses at the gene ends were 5 bases for V and 4 bases for J; bases not matched to a gene: 9. The CDR3 DNA follows: TGTGCCAGCAGCGGGAAGACTAGCGGGAGTTCATACGAGCAGTACTTC. This encodes CASSGKTSGSSYEQYF.

The chain couples TRBV18 to TRBJ2-5; D is unclear. Germline V gives CDR1 KGHSH, CDR2 LQKENI. The ends were cut back, 4 bases at V and 3 bases at J, with 9 bases in the middle. The CDR3 runs to 13 residues. CDR3 in amino acids: CASSRYKEETQYF. The CDR3 DNA is TGTGCCAGCTCACGTTACAAGGAAGAGACCCAGTACTTC.

The gene calls are TRBV10-3 and TRBJ2-5, with 14 bases matching TRBD2. The CDR3 totals 18 residues. CDR1 and CDR2 from the germline V gene are ENHRY and SYGVKD. The ends lost 2 bases at V and 2 bases at J; junction bases unmatched: 7. Here the CDR3 DNA reads TGTGCCATCAGTGAGCCAAGACTAGCGGGAGGGACGCAAGAGACCCAGTACTTC. Its translation: CAISEPRLAGGTQETQYF.

The rearrangement uses TRBV2 and TRBJ2-5; D unclear. The CDR3 spans 14 residues. Between the trimmed V and J ends, which lost 2 bases and 3 bases, there was a span of 10 bases. From germline, CDR1 is SNHLY and CDR2 FYNNEI. The CDR3 protein is CASSELGGEETQYF. In DNA form, the CDR3 reads TGTGCCAGCAGTGAATTGGGCGGAGAAGAGACCCAGTACTTC.

The CDR3 reads CASSQDSGLAGAASTDTQYF. The CDR3 DNA is TGTGCCAGCAGCCAAGATTCGGGACTAGCGGGGGCCGCTAGCACAGATACGCAGTATTTT. J is TRBJ2-3 and V is TRBV4-2; 14 bases agree with TRBD2. The CDR3 totals 20 residues. Germline trimming cut 0 bases from V and 0 bases from J; bases unmatched to any gene: 8. Germline values: CDR1 LGHNA, CDR2 YNFKEQ.

The chain combines TRBV27 with TRBJ1-2; TRBD1 agrees at 8 bases. The germline V gene encodes CDR1 MNHEY and CDR2 SMNVEV (reference sequence). Trimming at V came to 6 bases and at J to 7 bases, leaving 13 bases not matched to a gene. CDR3 size: 15 residues. The CDR3 loop reads CASSPPPDRAGGYTF. The CDR3 DNA reads TGTGCCAGCAGCCCCCCCCCGGACAGGGCTGGTGGCTACACCTTC.

The gene calls are TRBV9 and TRBJ1-2, with unresolved D. Deletions cut 6 bases from V and 6 bases from J, with 0 bases between. The CDR3 totals 8 residues. The germline CDR1 and CDR2 sequences are SGDLS and YYNGEE. The CDR3 here is CASNGYTF. The DNA of the CDR3 is TGTGCCAGCAATGGCTACACCTTC.